Listed here are 19 T cell receptor beta chains from one sample, sequenced in a study of response to subunit inactivated influenza vaccine. TCRdb re-analysed the RT-PCR reads in MiXCR, keeping a single row per CDR3 protein. The data contain roughly 620,000 distinct CDR3 sequences, about 11% of them seen just once; the ten biggest clones take up roughly 9.6%. The same sample was also used in a study of T cells expressing NK-cell markers. That study adds: 5'RACE template switching built TCR beta cDNA with unique molecular identifiers.

Here the sequenced sample was PBMCs from blood, taken on the day of vaccination. The receptors were sampled from a man aged 50 to 60 who received an inactivated influenza vaccine.

As to this clonotype: This may be a read error: a much more frequent sequence differs by one nucleotide. The chain links TRBV29-1 to TRBJ2-3; D ambiguous. CDR1 and CDR2 from the germline V gene are SQVTM and ANQGSEA. The CDR3 runs 12 residues. V gave up 4 bases and J gave up 0 bases, with 5 bases separating them. CDR3 DNA sequence: TGCAGCGTTGCTGCTAGCACAGATACGCAGTATTTT. Amino acid sequence: CSVAASTDTQYF.

This clonotype was found a few times. The J gene is TRBJ2-3, the V gene TRBV5-1; D uncertain. Looked up from germline, CDR1 is SGHRS and CDR2 is YFSETQ. The germline V and J ends were trimmed by 4 bases and 5 bases, with 8 bases remaining between them. The CDR3 runs to 12 residues. CDR3 residues: CASSRERDTQYF. The CDR3 DNA sequence: TGCGCCAGCAGCCGAGAGAGAGATACGCAGTATTTT.

This sequence joins TRBV3-1 and TRBJ2-3; 7 bases are shared with TRBD2. V shed 1 base and J 0 bases; nucleotides not matched to a gene: 4. The CDR3 is 16 residues long. Germline V gene lookup returns CDR1 LGHDT and CDR2 YNNKEL (reference sequence). The CDR3 DNA sequence: TGTGCCAGCAGCCAAGCTAGCGGATCTAGCACAGATACGCAGTATTTT. Its translation is CASSQASGSSTDTQYF.

There are a few counts of this clonotype. V gene TRBV11-2 combines with J gene TRBJ2-7; the D is unclear. The CDR3 has 13 amino acids. Trimming cost V 3 bases and J 2 bases, with 8 bases left between them. Germline values: CDR1 SGHAT, CDR2 FQNNGV. CDR3 sequence reads: CASSLFSTYEQYF. The CDR3, as DNA: TGTGCCAGCAGCTTGTTCAGCACCTACGAGCAGTACTTC.

This clonotype was detected ten times or more. The chain links TRBV7-2 to TRBJ2-5, with D unclear. CDR1 is SGHTA and CDR2 is FQGNSA in the germline V gene. CDR3 size: 13 residues. The V end was cut by 1 base, the J end by 5 bases, with 8 bases between. CDR3 amino acids: CASSLVGFETQYF. CDR3 in DNA: TGTGCCAGCAGCTTAGTCGGGTTCGAGACCCAGTACTTC.

The sample holds a few counts of this clonotype. This chain joins TRBV29-1 and TRBJ2-3, with TRBD2 identical over 8 bases. The germline V gene has CDR1 SQVTM and CDR2 ANQGSEA. The J segment lost 5 bases and the V segment lost 6 bases, leaving 10 bases of the junction unmatched. This CDR3 contains 14 residues. CDR3 loop: CSVDETSGGDTQYF. In DNA, the CDR3 is TGCAGCGTGGACGAAACTAGCGGCGGAGATACGCAGTATTTT.

The rearrangement joins TRBV9 to TRBJ2-2; TRBD1 matches at 9 bases. The CDR3 extends over 15 amino acids. V trimming: 0 bases; J trimming: 8 bases; junction bases outside the gene matches: 5. CDR1 and CDR2 from the germline V gene are SGDLS and YYNGEE. The CDR3 coding sequence is TGTGCCAGCAGCGTAGCCCAACAGGGGGCTGGGGAGCTGTTTTTT. Residues: CASSVAQQGAGELFF.

Ten or more counts support this clonotype. This rearrangement joins TRBV20-1 to TRBJ2-7; D remains ambiguous. The CDR3 runs to 11 residues. Germline CDR1 DFQATT, CDR2 SNEGSKA (reference sequence). V was shortened by 3 bases and J by 7 bases, with 10 bases between the two germline ends. CDR3 protein: CSARIRVEQYF. The CDR3 DNA reads as TGCAGTGCTAGGATCCGGGTGGAGCAGTACTTC.

This clonotype was picked up a small number of times. J is TRBJ2-7 and V is TRBV20-1; 12 positions agree with TRBD1. The CDR3 totals 13 residues. V shed 2 bases, J shed 12 bases, and the junction held 8 bases outside the gene matches. The germline V gene encodes CDR1 DFQATT and CDR2 SNEGSKA (reference sequence). CDR3 DNA sequence: TGCAGTGCTAGAATTCCGGGACAGGGGGCGAGGTACTTC. This gives the protein CSARIPGQGARYF.

The rearrangement uses TRBV6-1 and TRBJ1-6, with 7 positions matching TRBD1. The trim removed 7 bases at V and 9 bases at J, leaving 6 bases unmatched. The CDR3 is 13 amino acids. Per germline, CDR1 MNHNS and CDR2 SASEGT. DNA for the CDR3: TGTGCCAGCATCGACAGGGCAGGTTCACCCCTCCACTTT. Amino acids: CASIDRAGSPLHF.

In this sample, this clonotype turned up a few times. V is TRBV5-5 and J is TRBJ2-5, with TRBD1 identical over 11 bases. J lost 5 bases, V lost 4 bases, and 7 bases had no gene match. The CDR3 length is 15 residues. Germline values: CDR1 SGHKS, CDR2 YYEKEE (reference sequence). The CDR3 spells CASSNPGQGVETQYF. The CDR3 nucleotides read TGTGCCAGCAGCAATCCGGGACAGGGGGTTGAGACCCAGTACTTC.

This clonotype has a count of ten or more. The V call is TRBV10-3, the J call TRBJ2-2, with D possibly being TRBD2 (6 bases). Between the trimmed V and J ends, which lost 0 bases and 0 bases, there was a span of 8 bases. From germline, CDR1 is ENHRY and CDR2 SYGVKD. The CDR3 is 16 residues long. CDR3 in DNA: TGTGCCATCAGTGAGTCAACTAGCTCGAACACCGGGGAGCTGTTTTTT. It is translated as CAISESTSSNTGELFF.

This clonotype has only a few counts. The chain uses TRBV4-1 and TRBJ1-2, with a tentative D call TRBD1 (6 bases). This CDR3 has 16 residues. Germline V gene data show CDR1 as MGHRA and CDR2 as YSYEKL. Deletions cut 1 base from V and 4 bases from J, with 16 bases between. CDR3 nucleotides: TGCGCCAGCAGCCAAGGGGGGAGAGGGGGTAGCTATGGCTACACCTTC. Its translation: CASSQGGRGGSYGYTF.

This chain uses TRBV28 with TRBJ1-3; D perhaps matches TRBD1 (6 bases). The CDR3 runs 14 residues. Germline CDR1 reads MDHEN; CDR2 reads SYDVKM. V shed 5 bases and J shed 3 bases, with 11 bases lying between them. DNA for the CDR3: TGTGCCAGCAGTACCACAGGGAATGGAAACACCATATATTTT. Encoded protein: CASSTTGNGNTIYF.

The CDR3 reads CASSGGFGEQYF. The CDR3, as DNA: TGTGCCAGCAGCGGTGGATTTGGCGAGCAGTACTTC. The genes are TRBV7-2 and TRBJ2-7; D is undetermined. This CDR3 is 12 amino acids long. Deletions cut 5 bases from V and 6 bases from J, with 11 bases between. In germline, CDR1 is SGHTA, CDR2 FQGNSA.

This sequence joins TRBV6-2 or TRBV6-3 and TRBJ2-5; D is ambiguous. The germline V gene encodes CDR1 MNHEY and CDR2 SVGEGT. The CDR3 length is 11 residues. Trimming took off 8 bases at V and 5 bases at J, with 9 bases between the two ends. The CDR3: CASGQGETQYF. The CDR3 region has the DNA TGTGCCAGCGGCCAAGGGGAGACCCAGTACTTC.

V usage is TRBV4-1 and J usage is TRBJ2-3; TRBD2 aligns across 15 bases. CDR3 length equals 22 residues. CDR1 MGHRA and CDR2 YSYEKL come from the germline V gene. After removal of 3 bases from V and 4 bases from J, the junction contained 20 bases not matched to a gene. The CDR3 loop is CASSQAGGLAGGPRFSADTQYF. Here the CDR3 DNA reads TGCGCCAGCAGCCAGGCGGGGGGACTAGCGGGGGGTCCCCGCTTTTCGGCAGATACGCAGTATTTT.

This clonotype was picked up many times. Here the CDR3 reads CASSLEGNSIQYF. The CDR3 bases are TGTGCCAGCAGTTTGGAGGGGAATAGCATTCAGTACTTC. The chain combines TRBV12-3 or TRBV12-4 with TRBJ2-4; possibly TRBD2 for D (6 bases). V lost 3 bases and J 9 bases, leaving 12 bases between the germline ends. The CDR3 is 13 amino acids.

The rearrangement joins TRBV11-1 to TRBJ2-4; 11 bases match TRBD2. The J segment lost 3 bases and the V segment lost 3 bases, leaving 7 bases of the junction unmatched. The CDR3 spans 17 residues. Germline lookup yields CDR1 SGHAT and CDR2 FQDESV (reference sequence). The DNA of the CDR3 is TGTGCCAGCAGCTTGGTTAGCGGGGGGGCGGGCAAAAACATTCAGTACTTC. Translation gives CASSLVSGGAGKNIQYF.